The TCR beta chain under discussion was sequenced for a study of cytomegalovirus exposure and HLA in healthy donors (dated by TCRdb to 2016 to 2017). Study-level background: An earlier analysis of 587 of the donors reported about 260 Gb of sequence data and 117 million unique TCR beta sequences obtained from about 200 million T cells. A later analysis re-analyzed previously published TCR beta repertoires from approximately 700 donors and added high-resolution HLA genotyping to study TCR occurrence patterns. The study aimed to test whether signatures of past pathogen exposure could be identified by cataloging public T cell receptors. In the later analysis, no new phenotypic data were used to find candidate immune exposures; instead, reliance was placed on TCR beta sequences and their occurrence across donors. Because of strong linkage in the cohort, roughly five DR-DQ haplotypes were treated as single units for association and clustering. The study used immunosequencing to profile the T cell repertoires of hundreds of subjects and linked those repertoires to cytomegalovirus serostatus. Every discovery cohort repertoire had been produced on one sequencing platform. In addition to the first cohort of around 670 subjects, a separate validation cohort of 120 different subjects was used. Among a few hundred genotyped donors of the cohort, an average of 235,054 unique TCR beta nucleotide sequences were sequenced per donor, roughly 20% of them non-productive. In a later genetic analysis, genome-wide SNP genotypes for 398 of the 666 donors were used, and that subset was treated as a discovery cohort. Typing coverage differed by locus: A, B, C, DRB1 and DQB1 were typed in roughly 620-640 donors, DQA1 in roughly 510, DPA1 in approximately 600, and DPB1 in just under 480. Around 300 gigabases of sequencing data and 78 million or so unique TCR sequences were included in an early release covering about 700 HLA-typed donors. An earlier analysis of around 540 of the donors applied high-throughput TCR beta sequencing to assess whether each TCR beta V gene segment acted as functional or pseudogenic. To predict cytomegalovirus infection status, the study combined high-throughput TCR immunosequencing, statistical association of individual TCRs with disease status, and machine learning. Donor age, sex, ethnicity and CMV serostatus were collected together with the repertoire data. HLA typing included class I and class II loci at four-digit resolution. Of the roughly 400 genotyped donors, approximately 81% were placed in the genetic ancestry cluster associated with self-reported Caucasian donors. Study-level results and caveats: Most CMV-associated TCR beta chains appeared to be HLA-restricted in a later analysis, and the HLA associations seemed to be driven largely by CMV exposure. Because HLA typing was unavailable for some donors at each locus, only the typed subset was used in association tests. The classifier was reported to diagnose cytomegalovirus status with high specificity and sensitivity in both the original and validation cohorts. When HLA alleles, especially DR and DQ, strongly co-occurred, TCR associations were difficult to assign to individual alleles. The sequencing pipeline was judged likely to have produced a cluster of highly shared sequence variants as a technical artifact. The earlier analysis of 450 to 700 of the donors excluded some 15 rarely observed V segments, including chromosome 9 orphons, because counts were too low. Only TCR beta chains were sequenced in this cohort, and the absence of alpha or paired-chain data limited detectable features. A later analysis found that HLA-associated TCR beta chains were more clonally expanded and had lower generation probabilities than equally common non-associated chains. Broadly in line with IMGT annotations, most TCR beta V segments showed up in productive rearrangements about 90% or about 30% of the time in an earlier analysis of a few hundred of the donors. Because the 87-base-pair reads could not distinguish some IMGT-functional V segments, including TRBV6-2 and TRBV6-3, those segments were excluded. Most TCR sequences were observed very rarely across donors, whereas some public TCRs were present in many individuals. According to a later analysis, TCR association rates differed among HLA loci, with DRB1 alleles showing the most associated TCRs and HLA-C alleles showing the fewest. A later analysis associated about 17,000 TCR beta sequences with specific HLA alleles at a false discovery rate of 0.05. An association between a missense DCLRE1C variant and V-gene and J-gene trimming of TCR beta chains was found in a later genetic analysis and replicated in an independent cohort. In vitro tests confirmed that a few of the cytomegalovirus-associated TCR beta chains recognize cytomegalovirus antigens. Compared with the 666-donor mean, donors in an Asian-associated ancestry cluster had fewer N-insertions in productive TCRs, according to a later genetic analysis. A further reported finding was that TCR beta sequences accurately predicted the HLA-A and HLA-B alleles for most subjects in the first cohort. The study gave a list of under 200 TCR beta chains associated with cytomegalovirus. Roughly uniform sequencing depth across donors was assumed in presence/absence analyses, although this assumption may not hold. The only immune exposure information available for the cohort was CMV serostatus. According to a later analysis, parvovirus B19, influenza, CMV and Epstein-Barr virus appeared linked to several top co-occurrence clusters. Correlated functional status among segregating V segments might reflect linkage disequilibrium, but an unknown experimental factor could not be ruled out. According to the authors, the approach could potentially be generalized to other disease states and immunological phenotypes.

Library generation was performed with the immunoSEQ multiplex PCR assay. The multiplex PCR relied on a mix of 60 forward primers for TCR Vbeta segments and 13 reverse primers for TCR Jbeta segments. A multiplex PCR assay on genomic DNA amplified the CDR3 region of rearranged TCR beta genes. On the Illumina HiSeq System, the amplified TCR beta libraries were sequenced as 87-base-pair reads. The study's processing was this. A later analysis tallied around 82 million unique TCR beta chains across the 700 or so repertoires, and about 12 million of those chains were shared by two or more donors. A nearest-neighbor algorithm error-corrected the raw reads and collapsed the reads into unique sequences, merging closely related sequences to remove PCR and sequencing errors. CDR3 sequences were aligned to IMGT reference sequences to assign V, D and J gene segments. Each retained sequence needed at least a six-nucleotide match to both a V gene segment and a J gene segment. A rearrangement counted as productive if the CDR3 had no stop codons and remained in frame with V and J, and every other rearrangement counted as non-productive. CDR3 was defined by IMGT convention, running from the second conserved V-encoded cysteine to the conserved J-encoded phenylalanine. In an earlier analysis of roughly 580 of the donors, sequences lacking an unambiguous match to a single V gene segment were excluded. In an earlier analysis of approximately 610 of the donors, V segments were called functional above 56.7% productive rearrangements and were called segregating when the between-donor standard deviation exceeded 5%. A statistical classification framework was built to diagnose cytomegalovirus status from the catalog of TCR beta chain sequences. In a later analysis, V and J genes were assigned by comparing TCR nucleotide sequences against IMGT/GENE-DB human TR gene sequences. The TCRdist pipeline was used in a later analysis to assign CDR3 sequences and most-parsimonious VDJ recombination scenarios. A later analysis defined each TCR beta chain by its CDR3 amino acid sequence plus V-gene family, and excluded reads lacking a unique V-gene family. To address suspected cross-contamination and a sequencing artifact, a later analysis removed approximately 590 highly shared, low-generation-probability nucleotide sequences. In a later analysis, a clonal expansion index was calculated for each public chain from normalized within-repertoire ranks of inferred template counts. A later analysis computed generation probabilities with a VDJ recombination model fitted to out-of-frame rearrangements, and checked the results against IGoR. Hypergeometric tests were used in a later analysis to score TCR-TCR, TCR-HLA and TCR-CMV co-occurrence, with a repertoire-size bias correction applied to the TCR pairs. In a later analysis, false discovery rates were estimated by permuting HLA or CMV assignments 20 times. In a later analysis, co-occurring TCRs were grouped with DBSCAN, and TCRdist sequence similarity was added when clustering was performed within HLA-allele-positive subsets. Co-occurrence clustering excluded repertoires with fewer than 30,000 or more than 120,000 public chains, plus five with anomalous nucleotide sharing. TCRdb carries this immuneACCESS record with in-frame sequences only. Its versions omit some clonotypes, under half of them owing to an unresolved V gene in the studies checked, with the rest unexplained. The DNA was the basis for D and trimming; V, J and clone size are from that table. This sample is represented by under 50,000 clones; 70% to 80% of them were singletons. Roughly 6.3% of the sample goes to the ten largest clones.

The cohort was made up of roughly 670 healthy bone marrow donors. At the time of sampling, all cohort members were nominally healthy, though unrecorded immune exposures were likely present. The donor was CMV seronegative and belonged to the group of over 300 seronegative cohort members. Every donor gave a peripheral blood sample, and the peripheral blood mononuclear cells from that sample were used for TCR beta sequencing. Genomic DNA was extracted from the blood cell samples with the Qiagen DNeasy Blood Extraction Kit. CDR1 and CDR2, looked up from the germline V gene, are MNHEY and SVGAGI. From the cysteine through the phenylalanine, the CDR3 covers 12 amino acids. The CDR3 DNA has 36 bases and is translated from base 1. Trimming costs V 6 bases and J 7 bases, and their ends lie 13 bases apart. For this clone: Its antigen remains unidentified. The record has no base qualities; no much larger clone is one base away.

The clonotype comes from a man aged 25-40 years in good health and CMV-seronegative. The sample taken for sequencing was PBMCs. This sequence uses TRBV6-5 and TRBJ2-7, with no confident D gene call. The sequenced DNA is TGTGCCAGCAGAGACGGAGTGAAGGAGCAGTACTTC. Translated, it reads CASRDGVKEQYF.